This T cell receptor beta chain was profiled in a study of neurological immune-mediated disorders (dated by TCRdb to about 2019). With respect to the entire study: Among the roughly 34 multiple sclerosis patients, relapsing-remitting MS was present in some 30 and secondary progressive MS was present in 3. Peripheral blood TCR-beta repertoires from patients with HTLV-I-associated myelopathy (HAM/TSP), patients with multiple sclerosis, and healthy controls were compared in the study using UMI-based sequencing. Alongside PBMC samples, the set of more than 80 TCR-beta libraries contained longitudinal samples, technical triplicates, and paired CD4+ and CD8+ T-cell subsets that had been sorted. The cohort included about 70 subjects: about 14 with HAM/TSP, some 34 with multiple sclerosis, and about 20 healthy controls. Overall study outcomes, separate from this receptor: No identical CDR3 amino acid sequences were shared among expanded clones across subjects, suggesting private TCR-beta repertoires in all groups. No association of the MS cluster with clinical or MRI features was observed, and the need for larger cohorts was stated by the authors. In a phylogenetic analysis, the repertoires of 18 out of 34 MS patients fell into a single cluster of related CDR3 sequences, pointing to a possible signature at the repertoire level. TCR clonal expansion was highest in HAM/TSP patients and lowest in MS patients, with MS patients falling below even healthy controls.

For unsorted PBMC libraries, 2 million PBMCs were used after storage in RNAlater at -80 degrees C until RNA extraction. Multiple sclerosis patients were enrolled in a US clinical protocol evaluating disease progression by magnetic resonance imaging. PBMCs were separated from peripheral blood using Ficoll-Hypaque density gradient centrifugation and then cryopreserved in liquid nitrogen. The CDR3 goes from the cysteine to the phenylalanine over 19 residues. Only the CDR3 DNA stays, 57 bases, in frame from base 1. CDR1 is given as MGHRA and CDR2 as YSYEKL, both from the germline V gene. The germline ends are 15 bases apart after V is trimmed by 0 bases and J by 0 bases. cDNA was synthesized by template-switch 5'RACE using a primer with a 10-nucleotide random unique molecular identifier that tagged each TCR transcript. Every sequencing run covered 15-18 subjects and yielded more than 160 million TCR-beta sequences. The RNeasy kit was used for extraction of total RNA. The KAPA Real-time Library Amplification kit was used to amplify TCR-beta VDJ regions with primers for the TCR constant region and the 5'RACE anchor. A first PCR added sample indexes and Illumina adaptors, after which a second PCR increased the library yield. After Ampure bead purification, the TCR product of roughly 650 bp was size-selected on a 2% E-gel SizeSelection system. Before pooling, library quality was assessed on a Bioanalyzer, concentration was determined with Qubit, and library quantification was performed with the Kapa Library Quantification kit. Paired-end 2 x 150 bp sequencing of the libraries was performed on an Illumina HiSeq 2500. To increase sequence diversity, about 25-31% phiX was spiked into each library pool. As for the original processing: Quality-filtered reads were processed with the UMI-based MiGEC pipeline, and over 80% of raw TCR sequences were removed by the MiGEC pipeline during error correction. IMGT germline references were used for aligning VDJ genes, and each clonotype was defined as a unique CDR3 amino acid sequence together with its V-J genes. Clonal expansion, Shannon diversity, and CDR3 relatedness (CalcPairwiseDistances, ClusterSamples) were evaluated with VDJtools, and phylogenetic trees were built with CLCbio workbench. Clones with at least 8 unique UMIs were defined as expanded, with this threshold being based on coefficient-of-variation modelling across technical triplicates. The public reads were reprocessed in TCRdb via fastp at Q25 and MiXCR, keeping in-frame beta chains. Merged by CDR3 protein, the rows form single entries marked with the most common genes and DNA. The V and J calls were determined by TCRdb, not by the authors. This sample lists approximately 65,000 distinct CDR3 sequences; more than 3.5% were detected once. Just over 2.5% of the sample belongs to the ten largest clones.

This clonotype has at least ten counts. Which antigen it targets is not known. No per-base quality is available; no much larger clone lies one base away. The chain joins TRBV4-1 to TRBJ2-6; possibly the D gene is TRBD2, per 7 matching bases. The origin of this receptor is a middle-aged man with multiple sclerosis. The specimen sequenced was PBMCs. The CDR3 has the sequence CASSQDTGGGGSGANVLTF. Read as DNA, the sequence is TGCGCCAGCAGCCAAGATACGGGGGGCGGTGGCTCTGGGGCCAACGTCCTGACTTTC.